The 28 T cell receptor beta chains in this list originate from one sample, sequenced in a study of regulatory T cells in long-lasting Graves disease. To make TCR beta libraries, researchers used iRepertoire HTBI primers and Arm-PCR of CDR3 regions. TCRdb re-called the multiplex PCR reads with MiXCR, one entry per CDR3 protein. The sample holds 300,000 to 400,000 distinct CDR3 sequences, about 14% seen once. Time point defined: newly diagnosed GD, antithyroid drugs for less than 3 months. RNA from PBMCs was the source of the TCR library. The specimen comprised peripheral blood mononuclear cells (PBMCs), sampled at new diagnosis, from a patient treated with antithyroid drugs. These receptors were obtained from a female donor with Graves disease.

This clonotype was observed at least ten times. The rearrangement uses TRBV20-1 and TRBJ1-1; D gene ambiguous. The V end was cut by 0 bases, the J end by 4 bases, with 9 bases between. This CDR3 has 13 residues. Germline V gene sequence: CDR1 DFQATT, CDR2 SNEGSKA (reference sequence). CDR3 sequence reads: CSARESSLTEAFF. The CDR3 DNA reads TGCAGTGCTAGAGAGTCCTCTCTCACTGAAGCTTTCTTT.

This clonotype was picked up many times. The chain recombines TRBV7-2 with TRBJ2-7, with D hard to call. V was clipped by 5 bases and J by 1 base, with 18 bases between them. The germline CDR1 and CDR2 sequences are SGHTA and FQGNSA. CDR3 size: 16 residues. The CDR3 is CASSADNPGLSYEQYF. In DNA form, the CDR3 reads TGTGCCAGCAGCGCCGACAACCCGGGCCTTTCCTACGAGCAGTACTTC.

This clonotype was picked up many times. The V gene is TRBV15, the J gene TRBJ1-4, with a possible D match to TRBD1 (6 bases). V was trimmed by 4 bases and J by 10 bases, leaving 19 bases between them. The germline gives CDR1 LNHNV, CDR2 YYDKDF (reference sequence). This CDR3 comprises 15 residues. As DNA, the CDR3 is TGTGCCACCAGCATCAACAGGGCCCCAGAGGGAAAACTGTTTTTT. Protein: CATSINRAPEGKLFF.

The V gene is TRBV20-1, the J gene TRBJ2-1, with a possible D match to TRBD1 (6 bases). The CDR3 length is 15 residues. Trimming stripped 0 bases from V and 2 bases from J, with 11 bases between. Per germline, CDR1 DFQATT and CDR2 SNEGSKA (reference sequence). Here the CDR3 reads CSARDSGVAYNEQFF. The CDR3 nucleotides read TGCAGTGCTAGAGATTCAGGGGTGGCCTACAATGAGCAGTTCTTC.

This clonotype was picked up many times. The chain carries TRBV20-1 and TRBJ1-1, with D perhaps matching TRBD1 (6 bases). The CDR3 contains 12 residues. Germline V gene sequence: CDR1 DFQATT, CDR2 SNEGSKA (reference sequence). Trimming took off 3 bases at V and 8 bases at J, with 13 bases between the two ends. CDR3 amino acids: CSARIGTIEAFF. The CDR3 nucleotides read TGCAGTGCTAGGATCGGGACAATCGAAGCTTTCTTT.

This clonotype was observed many times. V is TRBV6-1 and J is TRBJ1-2; 9 bases match TRBD1. This CDR3 has 15 amino acids. Unmatched junction bases numbered 10, after V lost 6 bases and J lost 5 bases. Germline V gene sequence: CDR1 MNHNS, CDR2 SASEGT. CDR3 in amino acids: CASRQSGTGTYGYTF. The CDR3 bases are TGTGCCAGCAGGCAATCCGGGACAGGGACGTATGGCTACACCTTC.

This clonotype was counted only a few times. The J gene is TRBJ2-2, the V gene TRBV2, with no clear D. The germline V gene has CDR1 SNHLY and CDR2 FYNNEI. This CDR3 contains 15 residues. The V and J ends lost 3 bases and 0 bases respectively, with 8 bases between them. This CDR3 reads CASSDGIANTGELFF. Here the CDR3 DNA reads TGTGCCAGCAGTGATGGCATCGCGAACACCGGGGAGCTGTTTTTT. The full variable domain, in which reference TRBV2 and TRBJ2-2 provide the parts outside the CDR3, is EPEVTQTPSHQVTQMGQEVILRCVPISNHLYFYWYRQILGQKVEFLVSFYNNEISEKSEIFDDQFSVERPDGSNFTLKIRSTKLEDSAMYFCASSDGIANTGELFFGEGSRLTVL.

The rearrangement links TRBV3-1 to TRBJ2-1; TRBD2 is a possible D gene (6 bases). Looked up from germline, CDR1 is LGHDT and CDR2 is YNNKEL (reference sequence). Trimming pared 8 bases from V and 4 bases from J, leaving 30 bases between. This CDR3 is 19 amino acids long. The CDR3 DNA sequence: TGTGCCAGCGGTGGACCGCGGGGTCTAACGGCCGGATTATACAATGAGCAGTTCTTC. It encodes CASGGPRGLTAGLYNEQFF.

This clonotype was seen many times. The gene calls are TRBV2 and TRBJ2-7; D gene ambiguous. The CDR3 length is 13 residues. V lost 1 base to trimming and J lost 3 bases, with 7 bases between them. The germline gives CDR1 SNHLY, CDR2 FYNNEI. DNA for the CDR3: TGTGCCAGCAGTGAAGGCCTCGACTACGAGCAGTACTTC. Protein: CASSEGLDYEQYF. Based on the CDR3 plus reference TRBV2 and TRBJ2-7, the full variable domain is EPEVTQTPSHQVTQMGQEVILRCVPISNHLYFYWYRQILGQKVEFLVSFYNNEISEKSEIFDDQFSVERPDGSNFTLKIRSTKLEDSAMYFCASSEGLDYEQYFGPGTRLTVT.

Many counts were recorded for this clonotype. The chain employs TRBV7-3 and TRBJ2-7; D is ambiguous. Per germline, CDR1 SGHTA and CDR2 FQGTGA. This CDR3 contains 14 residues. V lost 5 bases and J lost 3, with 14 bases in between. CDR3 sequence reads: CASSVHPGFYEQYF. In DNA form, the CDR3 reads TGTGCCAGCAGCGTACACCCGGGCTTCTACGAGCAGTACTTC.

This clonotype was detected ten times or more. The chain carries TRBV24-1 and TRBJ2-7; 9 bases match TRBD1. The CDR3 contains 15 residues. Looked up from germline, CDR1 is KGHDR and CDR2 is SFDVKD. V shed 5 bases, J shed 5 bases, and the junction held 9 bases outside the gene matches. The CDR3 coding sequence is TGTGCCACCAGTGCCCCGGGACAGGGCCCCCACGAGCAGTACTTC. Amino acid sequence: CATSAPGQGPHEQYF.

In this sample, this clonotype turned up many times. The chain employs TRBV6-2 or TRBV6-3 and TRBJ2-1; D possibly uses TRBD1 or TRBD2 (5 bases each). V gave up 4 bases and J gave up 0 bases, with 19 bases separating them. The length of the CDR3 is 18 residues. Germline V gene lookup returns CDR1 MNHEY and CDR2 SVGEGT. This CDR3 is CASSFQGGAGSSYNEQFF. The CDR3 nucleotides read TGTGCCAGCAGTTTCCAGGGTGGGGCGGGTAGCTCCTACAATGAGCAGTTCTTC.

In this sample, this clonotype turned up a few times. The chain combines TRBV15 with TRBJ2-2; D unclear. Trimming pared 4 bases from V and 1 base from J, leaving 7 bases between. The CDR3 covers 14 residues. Germline assignment: CDR1 LNHNV and CDR2 YYDKDF (reference sequence). Written as DNA, the CDR3 is TGTGCCACCAGCACGCCCCGGAACACCGGGGAGCTGTTTTTT. Its translation is CATSTPRNTGELFF. Full variable domain (missing parts from reference TRBV15 and TRBJ2-2): DAMVIQNPRYQVTQFGKPVTLSCSQTLNHNVMYWYQQKSSQAPKLLFHYYDKDFNNEADTPDNFQSRRPNTSFCFLDIRSPGLGDTAMYLCATSTPRNTGELFFGEGSRLTVL.

This clonotype was seen at least ten times. CDR3 in DNA: TGCAGTGCTCCGGGACAGGTTCCCACAGATACGCAGTATTTT. Protein: CSAPGQVPTDTQYF. The rearrangement links TRBV20-1 to TRBJ2-3, with TRBD1 matching 8 bases. The CDR3 length is 14 residues. Looked up from germline, CDR1 is DFQATT and CDR2 is SNEGSKA (reference sequence). V trimming: 5 bases; J trimming: 2 bases; junction bases outside the gene matches: 6.

In this sample, this clonotype turned up many times. This chain joins TRBV12-3 or TRBV12-4 and TRBJ2-2; TRBD1 agrees at 9 bases. CDR3 size: 17 residues. The junction had 11 bases not matched to a gene; V was cut back by 3 bases and J by 6 bases. The CDR3 coding sequence is TGTGCCAGCAGTTTCCACGTGGGGACAGGGAGGGCCGGGGAGCTGTTTTTT. This gives the protein CASSFHVGTGRAGELFF.

The chain joins TRBV19 to TRBJ2-2; 7 bases map to TRBD1. V was pared by 6 bases and J by 0 bases, with 4 bases of the junction left unmatched. CDR1 is LNHDA, CDR2 SQIVND, per germline (reference sequence). The CDR3 spans 15 residues. The DNA of the CDR3 is TGTGCCAGTAGGGGACAGAACGCGAACACCGGGGAGCTGTTTTTT. Translating it yields CASRGQNANTGELFF.

V gene TRBV29-1 combines with J gene TRBJ2-1; TRBD2 agrees at 10 bases. The V gene's germline CDR1 is SQVTM and CDR2 ANQGSEA. Losses at the gene ends were 8 bases for V and 0 bases for J; bases not matched to a gene: 4. This CDR3 contains 14 residues. The CDR3 bases are TGCAGCAAACTAGCGGGGAGCTCCTACAATGAGCAGTTCTTC. Translated, it gives CSKLAGSSYNEQFF.

The chain is built from TRBV5-6 and TRBJ1-1, with D uncertain. Germline V gene data show CDR1 as SGHDT and CDR2 as YYEEEE. This CDR3 is 18 amino acids long. V was clipped by 3 bases and J by 0 bases, with 21 bases between them. The CDR3 reads CASSSDLGGGYLNTEAFF. The CDR3 nucleotides are TGTGCCAGCAGCTCAGACCTGGGCGGAGGGTACCTGAACACTGAAGCTTTCTTT.

In its sample, this clonotype was seen many times. The chain is built from TRBV30 and TRBJ2-2; TRBD2 might be the D (5 bases). From germline, CDR1 is GTSNPN and CDR2 SVGIG (reference sequence). This CDR3 region has 15 residues. V was cut by 2 bases and J by 0 bases, with 10 bases left in between. The CDR3, as DNA: TGTGCCTGGAGTCGCCGGGGAACGAACACCGGGGAGCTGTTTTTT. Translating gives CAWSRRGTNTGELFF.

This clonotype appeared a few times. J is TRBJ1-1 and V is TRBV12-3 or TRBV12-4; 11 bases line up with TRBD1. J lost 0 bases, V lost 6 bases, and 9 bases had no gene match. The CDR3 is 17 residues long. This CDR3 is CASSERGQGGVNTEAFF. The CDR3 bases are TGTGCCAGCAGCGAACGGGGACAGGGGGGAGTGAACACTGAAGCTTTCTTT.

The chain links TRBV5-6 to TRBJ2-1, with a tentative D call TRBD1 (6 bases). The length of the CDR3 is 15 residues. The V and J ends lost 2 bases and 7 bases respectively, with 16 bases between them. Germline-derived CDR1 and CDR2 are SGHDT and YYEEEE. CDR3 nucleotide sequence: TGTGCCAGCAGCTTTGTACAGGGTGGGGTGAATGAGCAGTTCTTC. Translating gives CASSFVQGGVNEQFF.

Many counts were recorded for this clonotype. The J gene is TRBJ2-1, the V gene TRBV12-3 or TRBV12-4; unclear D gene. The CDR3 sequence is 18 residues long. Deletions cut 7 bases from V and 0 bases from J, with 22 bases between. CDR3 protein: CASIAGSNPSGSYNEQFF. The DNA of the CDR3 is TGTGCCAGCATTGCCGGGTCAAACCCCTCGGGCTCCTACAATGAGCAGTTCTTC.

This clonotype was seen ten or more times. The CDR3 sequence is CASTRGTGQPQHF. CDR3 in DNA: TGTGCCAGCACCCGGGGGACGGGGCAGCCCCAGCATTTT. The chain recombines TRBV28 with TRBJ1-5; TRBD1 is a possible D gene (5 bases). The CDR3 loop spans 13 amino acids. V was pared by 7 bases and J by 7 bases, with 14 bases between. Per the germline V gene, CDR1 is MDHEN and CDR2 is SYDVKM.

This clonotype was counted at least ten times. The chain links TRBV12-3 or TRBV12-4 to TRBJ1-1; 7 bases are a match to TRBD1. The V and J ends lost 1 base and 3 bases, in that order; junction bases with no gene match: 2. The CDR3 sequence is 14 residues long. CDR3 sequence reads: CASSLGDRDTEAFF. CDR3 bases: TGTGCCAGCAGTTTAGGCGACAGGGACACTGAAGCTTTCTTT.

This clonotype was found a few times. V and J are TRBV5-6 and TRBJ2-3, with 10 bases aligning to TRBD1. The germline gives CDR1 SGHDT, CDR2 YYEEEE. There are 16 residues in the CDR3. V gave up 4 bases and J gave up 3 bases; unmatched junction bases: 8. This CDR3 is CASSIWTGGTTDTQYF. For the CDR3, the DNA is TGTGCCAGCAGCATCTGGACAGGGGGGACGACAGATACGCAGTATTTT. The whole variable domain, remainder taken from reference TRBV5-6 and TRBJ2-3, is DAGVTQSPTHLIKTRGQQVTLRCSPKSGHDTVSWYQQALGQGPQFIFQYYEEEERQRGNFPDRFSGHQFPNYSSELNVNALLLGDSALYLCASSIWTGGTTDTQYFGPGTRLTVL.

In its sample, this clonotype was seen many times. The chain uses TRBV18 and TRBJ2-1; D gene uncertain. V was shortened by 1 base and J by 5 bases, with 6 bases between the two germline ends. From germline, CDR1 is KGHSH and CDR2 LQKENI. CDR3 length equals 13 residues. CDR3 DNA sequence: TGTGCCAGCTCACCACAAACAAACAATGAGCAGTTCTTC. Its protein product is CASSPQTNNEQFF.

This clonotype was observed at least ten times. The CDR3 spells CASSVDRHDEQYF. The CDR3 bases are TGTGCCAGCAGCGTAGATAGACATGACGAGCAGTACTTC. The chain links TRBV9 to TRBJ2-7, with D unclear. In germline, CDR1 is SGDLS, CDR2 YYNGEE. Trimming removed 0 bases at V and 5 bases at J, with 9 bases between. The CDR3 is 13 amino acids.

As to this clonotype: A read error is possible here, since a much larger clone lies one base away. V usage is TRBV18 and J usage is TRBJ1-5; no definite D call. This CDR3 has 12 amino acids. Germline V lookup: CDR1 KGHSH, CDR2 LQKENI. CDR3 amino acids: CAGSGTNQPQHF. The CDR3 DNA reads TGTGCCGGCTCAGGTACTAATCAGCCCCAGCATTTT.